This passage covers 21 T cell receptor beta chains from one sample sequenced in a study of blood T cells in healthy people across ages. With a J-beta primer mix and a sample-barcoded 5' primer, a second PCR ran roughly 7 to 11 cycles. TCRdb itself ran the 5' RACE reads through MiXCR, one entry per CDR3 protein. The table lists 550,000 to 700,000 distinct CDR3 sequences, roughly 29% of them singletons. Source material: blood. Every receptor here comes from a woman aged 70-85 years in good health.

This clonotype appeared a few times. The chain is built from TRBV20-1 and TRBJ2-5; TRBD2 agrees at 11 bases. CDR1 is DFQATT, CDR2 SNEGSKA, per germline (reference sequence). The CDR3 runs to 15 residues. J gave up 6 bases and V 5 bases, and 11 bases lay outside the gene matches. The CDR3 sequence: CSAGAASGGKKTQYF. In DNA form, the CDR3 reads TGCAGTGCTGGTGCGGCTAGCGGGGGGAAGAAGACCCAGTACTTC.

The J gene is TRBJ2-3, the V gene TRBV2; D may match TRBD1 or TRBD2 (5 bases each). V gave up 8 bases and J gave up 2 bases, with 11 bases separating them. Germline V gene sequence: CDR1 SNHLY, CDR2 FYNNEI. The CDR3 is made up of 13 amino acids. The CDR3 protein is CASPRGFTDTQYF. Written as DNA, the CDR3 is TGTGCCAGCCCCCGGGGCTTCACAGATACGCAGTATTTT.

This clonotype has only a few counts. The rearrangement links TRBV29-1 to TRBJ2-3; D remains ambiguous. This CDR3 is built from 12 residues. With 2 bases removed from V and 6 bases from J, the gap between germline ends came to 9 bases. Germline CDR1 is SQVTM and CDR2 is ANQGSEA. CDR3 loop: CSVEPSRDTQYF. The CDR3 bases are TGCAGCGTTGAACCTTCCCGGGATACGCAGTATTTT.

This clonotype was seen more than once but under ten times. J is TRBJ1-3 and V is TRBV5-1; D ambiguous. Germline assignment: CDR1 SGHRS and CDR2 YFSETQ. The V end was cut by 4 bases, the J end by 0 bases, with 5 bases between. This CDR3 is 13 amino acids long. This CDR3 reads CASSEASGNTIYF. The CDR3 coding sequence is TGCGCCAGCAGCGAGGCCTCTGGAAACACCATATATTTT.

The rearrangement links TRBV11-2 to TRBJ2-7; the D is unclear. This CDR3 region has 16 residues. The V end lost 5 bases, the J end lost 2 bases, and 19 bases lay between the germline ends. The germline gives CDR1 SGHAT, CDR2 FQNNGV. The chain's CDR3 is CASSPRGPAQTYEQYF. CDR3 nucleotide sequence: TGTGCCAGCAGCCCCCGAGGCCCGGCGCAGACCTACGAGCAGTACTTC.

This clonotype was found a few times. The rearrangement uses TRBV18 and TRBJ2-5; 9 positions match TRBD2. This CDR3 comprises 16 residues. J gave up 3 bases and V 3 bases, and 8 bases lay outside the gene matches. CDR1 is KGHSH, CDR2 LQKENI, per germline. The CDR3 nucleotides read TGTGCCAGCTCACCGGGCAGCGGGGGGCCGGAAGAGACCCAGTACTTC. Its translation is CASSPGSGGPEETQYF.

This chain connects TRBV6-6 to TRBJ2-5; D possibly uses TRBD1 or TRBD2 (5 bases each). V was trimmed by 6 bases and J by 5 bases, leaving 19 bases between them. The CDR3 covers 15 residues. Per germline, CDR1 MNHNY and CDR2 SVGAGI (reference sequence). The CDR3 sequence: CASRSSGTARETQYF. CDR3 bases: TGTGCCAGCAGGTCCTCCGGGACGGCTAGGGAGACCCAGTACTTC.

The sample holds a few counts of this clonotype. J is TRBJ2-5 and V is TRBV20-1; 10 bases line up with TRBD1. This CDR3 contains 16 residues. V shed 2 bases and J 1 base; nucleotides not matched to a gene: 7. Per germline, CDR1 DFQATT and CDR2 SNEGSKA (reference sequence). The CDR3, as DNA: TGCAGTGCTAGACACTCGGGACAGGGGAGCCAAGAGACCCAGTACTTC. This translates into CSARHSGQGSQETQYF.

The V gene is TRBV7-9, the J gene TRBJ2-3, with 10 bases fitting TRBD1. This CDR3 has 18 residues. The germline gives CDR1 SEHNR, CDR2 FQNEAQ (reference sequence). The J segment lost 2 bases and the V segment lost 3 bases, leaving 11 bases of the junction unmatched. The CDR3 spells CASSFPITGTGDTDTQYF. In DNA form, the CDR3 reads TGTGCCAGCAGCTTCCCCATCACCGGGACAGGGGACACAGATACGCAGTATTTT.

This clonotype was seen more than once but under ten times. The chain is built from TRBV12-3 or TRBV12-4 and TRBJ2-3, with 9 bases fitting TRBD2. V was clipped by 4 bases and J by 0 bases; unmatched bases: 5. The CDR3 runs to 16 residues. The CDR3 sequence is CASSSSSGASTDTQYF. The CDR3 coding sequence is TGTGCCAGCAGTTCTTCTAGCGGGGCAAGCACAGATACGCAGTATTTT.

This clonotype was detected a few times. The gene calls are TRBV21-1 and TRBJ2-3; TRBD1, the D gene given by the table, was not confirmed from the DNA. TRBV21-1 is marked as a pseudogene. The CDR3 totals 17 residues. This CDR3 is CASSPVQGPIKADTQYF. The CDR3, as DNA: TGTGCCAGCAGCCCCGTACAGGGTCCCATCAAGGCAGATACGCAGTATTTT.

The chain joins TRBV10-3 to TRBJ2-1; 9 bases agree with TRBD2. CDR3 size: 15 residues. Germline-derived CDR1 and CDR2 are ENHRY and SYGVKD. V gave up 6 bases and J gave up 5 bases; unmatched junction bases: 8. CDR3 protein: CAIRPLAGINNEQFF. As DNA, the CDR3 is TGTGCCATCAGACCCCTAGCGGGGATCAACAATGAGCAGTTCTTC.

This chain uses TRBV5-1 with TRBJ2-3, with D unclear. The CDR3 loop spans 15 amino acids. Trimming removed 0 bases at V and 2 bases at J, with 10 bases between. Germline values: CDR1 SGHRS, CDR2 YFSETQ. The CDR3 DNA reads TGCGCCAGCAGCTTGGAAGACTGGCCCACAGATACGCAGTATTTT. Translated, it gives CASSLEDWPTDTQYF.

Only a few counts were recorded for this clonotype. This rearrangement joins TRBV15 to TRBJ2-7, with no clear D. Germline V gene sequence: CDR1 LNHNV, CDR2 YYDKDF (reference sequence). CDR3 length: 12 amino acids. With 5 bases removed from V and 2 bases from J, the gap between germline ends came to 7 bases. The CDR3 is CATSLAAYEQYF. As DNA, the CDR3 is TGTGCCACCAGCCTGGCGGCCTACGAGCAGTACTTC. Variable domain in full (rest from reference TRBV15 and TRBJ2-7): DAMVIQNPRYQVTQFGKPVTLSCSQTLNHNVMYWYQQKSSQAPKLLFHYYDKDFNNEADTPDNFQSRRPNTSFCFLDIRSPGLGDTAMYLCATSLAAYEQYFGPGTRLTVT.

The rearrangement links TRBV2 to TRBJ2-1; 11 nucleotides align to TRBD1. This CDR3 is built from 14 residues. The V gene end was trimmed by 6 bases and the J gene end by 8 bases; junction bases not matched to a gene: 6. Germline V gene data show CDR1 as SNHLY and CDR2 as FYNNEI. As DNA, the CDR3 is TGTGCCAGCAGCCGGGACAGGGGGATGGATGAGCAGTTCTTC. Translated: CASSRDRGMDEQFF.

This clonotype was observed a handful of times. As DNA, the CDR3 is TGTGCCAGCAGGGCCGGTGGGGCAAATGGCTACACCTTC. Translation: CASRAGGANGYTF. This chain uses TRBV6-6 with TRBJ1-2, with D tentatively TRBD1 (5 bases). Germline-derived CDR1 and CDR2 are MNHNY and SVGAGI (reference sequence). Trimming left V 6 bases short and J 6 bases short, with 14 bases between. The CDR3 runs to 13 residues.

The rearrangement uses TRBV15 and TRBJ1-5, with D maybe TRBD1 (5 bases). V shed 3 bases and J shed 5 bases, with 11 bases lying between them. The CDR3 totals 14 residues. Germline CDR1 reads LNHNV; CDR2 reads YYDKDF (reference sequence). The CDR3 DNA reads TGTGCCACCAGCAGTGATGACAGATATCAGCCCCAGCATTTT. This translates into CATSSDDRYQPQHF. Together with reference TRBV15 and TRBJ1-5, the CDR3 gives the full variable domain: DAMVIQNPRYQVTQFGKPVTLSCSQTLNHNVMYWYQQKSSQAPKLLFHYYDKDFNNEADTPDNFQSRRPNTSFCFLDIRSPGLGDTAMYLCATSSDDRYQPQHFGDGTRLSIL.

In DNA, the CDR3 is TGCAGCGTTGACGGTGGGACAGGAACTAATGAAAAACTGTTTTTT. It specifies CSVDGGTGTNEKLFF. The chain has TRBV29-1 and TRBJ1-4; 8 bases align to TRBD1. Looked up from germline, CDR1 is SQVTM and CDR2 is ANQGSEA. Trimming took 3 bases from V and 1 from J; bases not matched to a gene: 4. CDR3 length equals 15 residues. Looking up the rest from reference TRBV29-1 and TRBJ1-4 gives the full variable domain: SAVISQKPSRDICQRGTSLTIQCQVDSQVTMMFWYRQQPGQSLTLIATANQGSEATYESGFVIDKFPISRPNLTFSTLTVSNMSPEDSSIYLCSVDGGTGTNEKLFFGSGTQLSVL.

This clonotype was counted a few times. The gene calls are TRBV12-3 or TRBV12-4 and TRBJ2-5; the D is unclear. This CDR3 comprises 16 residues. The V end lost 3 bases, the J end lost 5 bases, and 19 bases lay between the germline ends. In DNA form, the CDR3 reads TGTGCCAGCAGTTTCGGTTTCGGCAAGGATAGTGAGACCCAGTACTTC. It codes for CASSFGFGKDSETQYF.

This clonotype was seen once. The V call is TRBV3-1, the J call TRBJ1-2, with D possibly TRBD1 on 6 matching bases. The ends were cut back, 4 bases at V and 0 bases at J, with 12 bases in the middle. CDR3 length: 15 amino acids. Per germline, CDR1 LGHDT and CDR2 YNNKEL (reference sequence). CDR3 sequence: CASSRGQEANYGYTF. The CDR3 DNA is TGTGCCAGCAGCCGGGGACAAGAAGCTAACTATGGCTACACCTTC.

This clonotype was detected only a few times. J is TRBJ1-1 and V is TRBV7-6; unclear D gene. This CDR3 spans 14 amino acids. Trimming removed 5 bases from V and 1 base from J, with 11 bases in between. In germline, CDR1 is SGHVS, CDR2 FNYEAQ. CDR3 region: CASSQQISNTEAFF. The CDR3 nucleotides are TGTGCCAGCAGCCAGCAGATCTCGAACACTGAAGCTTTCTTT.